The next 8 T cell receptor beta chains were all read from a single sample in a study of cytomegalovirus exposure and HLA in healthy donors. The primer mix had 60 Vbeta and 13 Jbeta primers. The method was immunoSEQ multiplex PCR; TCRdb's version includes in-frame clones alone and lacks a portion of them. The sample consists of 160,000 or so clones, about 85% of them appearing once. The sample consisted of PBMCs. The receptors were gathered from a male donor in good health and CMV-seropositive.

The chain joins TRBV7-2 to TRBJ2-1; D is ambiguous. The CDR3 loop spans 14 amino acids. V lost 4 bases and J lost 8, with 15 bases in between. Germline CDR1 reads SGHTA; CDR2 reads FQGNSA. CDR3 residues: CASSSRPFSDEQFF. The CDR3 DNA follows: TGTGCCAGCAGCTCTAGGCCCTTCTCCGATGAGCAGTTCTTC.

This sequence joins TRBV7-2 and TRBJ1-6; D remains unclear. Germline-derived CDR1 and CDR2 are SGHTA and FQGNSA. V dropped 7 bases and J dropped 7 bases, with 17 bases sitting between them. The CDR3 loop spans 15 amino acids. DNA for the CDR3: TGTGCCAGCACCCTGGGGAGGGCATTCAATTCACCCCTCCACTTT. Its translation: CASTLGRAFNSPLHF.

The V and J genes are TRBV9 and TRBJ2-1, with TRBD1 matching 12 bases. J lost 5 bases, V lost 3 bases, and 6 bases had no gene match. CDR3 length equals 16 residues. Germline CDR1 and CDR2: SGDLS and YYNGEE. CDR3 sequence reads: CASSAPGQGADNEQFF. The CDR3 DNA reads TGTGCCAGCAGCGCACCGGGACAGGGGGCAGACAATGAGCAGTTCTTC.

This sequence joins TRBV11-2 and TRBJ1-2, with 7 bases identical to TRBD1. The CDR3 spans 15 residues. V dropped 1 base and J dropped 5; count of bases not matched to a gene: 7. Germline lookup yields CDR1 SGHAT and CDR2 FQNNGV. The CDR3 protein is CASSLGLTGIYGYTF. Here the CDR3 DNA reads TGTGCCAGCAGCTTAGGACTGACAGGGATTTATGGCTACACCTTC.

The genes are TRBV5-1 and TRBJ1-2; tentative D call: TRBD1 (5 bases). Germline V CDR1 and CDR2: SGHRS, YFSETQ. This CDR3 contains 11 residues. CDR3 loop: CVRAMGGGYTF. DNA for the CDR3: TGCGTCAGGGCTATGGGGGGTGGCTACACCTTC.

This clone was recorded once. V gene TRBV2 combines with J gene TRBJ1-5, with 10 bases lining up with TRBD1. CDR1 is SNHLY, CDR2 FYNNEI, per germline. With 6 bases clipped from V and 7 bases from J, the junction kept 6 bases outside the gene matches. The CDR3 spans 14 residues. CDR3 residues: CASSAGQGLQPQHF. For the CDR3, the DNA is TGTGCCAGCAGCGCGGGACAGGGGTTGCAGCCCCAGCATTTT.

The genes are TRBV2 and TRBJ2-1; D possibly corresponds to TRBD1 (5 bases). Germline-derived CDR1 and CDR2 are SNHLY and FYNNEI. The V gene lost 8 bases and the J gene lost 6 bases, with 14 bases spanning the gap. The CDR3 loop spans 13 amino acids. Here the CDR3 reads CASGGGRGNEQFF. The CDR3 DNA follows: TGTGCCAGCGGCGGTGGTAGGGGCAATGAGCAGTTCTTC.

The CDR3 sequence is CASSYPNSPLHF. The CDR3 DNA follows: TGTGCCAGCAGTTACCCGAATTCACCCCTCCACTTT. This chain links TRBV6-5 with TRBJ1-6; D is unclear. This CDR3 has 12 amino acids. Looked up from germline, CDR1 is MNHEY and CDR2 is SVGAGI. V lost 2 bases to trimming and J lost 7 bases, with 3 bases between them.